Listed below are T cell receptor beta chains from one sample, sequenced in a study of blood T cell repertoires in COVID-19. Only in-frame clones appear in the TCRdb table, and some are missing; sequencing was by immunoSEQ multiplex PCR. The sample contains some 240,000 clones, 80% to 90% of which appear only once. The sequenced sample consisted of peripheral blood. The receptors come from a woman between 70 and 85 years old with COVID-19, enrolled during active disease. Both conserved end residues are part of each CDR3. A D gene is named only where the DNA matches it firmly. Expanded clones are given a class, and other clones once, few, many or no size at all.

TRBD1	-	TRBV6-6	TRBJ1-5	TGTGCCGGAGGGACAGCCCATCAGCCCCAGCATTTT	CAGGTAHQPQHF
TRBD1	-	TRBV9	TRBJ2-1	TGTGCCAGCAGCGTAGGACAGGGGAGCTGGTACAATGAGCAGTTCTTC	CASSVGQGSWYNEQFF
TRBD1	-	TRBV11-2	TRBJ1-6	TGTGCCAGCAGCCTTAGGGACAGGGCCTCACCCCTCCACTTT	CASSLRDRASPLHF
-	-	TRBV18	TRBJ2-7	TGTGCCAGCTCACCAGGGCAGGGATCTTCGCACGGGTACTTC	CASSPGQGSSHGYF
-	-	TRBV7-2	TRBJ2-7	TGTGCCAGCAGCCACTCGGGCGGGTTATCCTACGAGCAGTACTTC	CASSHSGGLSYEQYF
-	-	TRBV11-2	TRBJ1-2	TGTGCCAGCAGCTTGAGTGAGGGGGCTAACTATGGCTACACCTTC	CASSLSEGANYGYTF
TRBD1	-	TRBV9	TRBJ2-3	TGTGCCAGCAGTCCAACGCTCGGGACAGGGGTACCAGATACGCAGTATTTT	CASSPTLGTGVPDTQYF
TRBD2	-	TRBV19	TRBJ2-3	TGTGCCAGTAGTCCTAGCGGGAGCCCCACAGATACGCAGTATTTT	CASSPSGSPTDTQYF
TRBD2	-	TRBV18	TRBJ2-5	TGTGCCAGCTCACCGGGGGGGACGGAGACCCAGTACTTC	CASSPGGTETQYF
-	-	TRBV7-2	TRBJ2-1	TGTGCCAGCAGCTTAGTCGCCAGGAAGAACAATGAGCAGTTCTTC	CASSLVARKNNEQFF
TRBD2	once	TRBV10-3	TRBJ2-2	TGTGCCATCAGTGAGTCTCCTAGCGGGAGGACCGGGGAGCTGTTTTTT	CAISESPSGRTGELFF
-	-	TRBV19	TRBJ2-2	TGTGCCAGTAGTGAGGGTACGAACACCGGGGAGCTGTTTTTT	CASSEGTNTGELFF
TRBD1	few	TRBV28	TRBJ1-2	TGTGCCAGCAGTTTTGGGACAGGGAACTATGGCTACACCTTC	CASSFGTGNYGYTF
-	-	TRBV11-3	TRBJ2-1	TGTGCCAGCAGCTTTTCTCCGGTCTACCAGTTCTTC	CASSFSPVYQFF
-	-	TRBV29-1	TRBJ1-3	TGCAGCGTGGCCAGGGGCTCTGGAAACACCATATATTTT	CSVARGSGNTIYF
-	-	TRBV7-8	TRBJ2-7	TGTGCCAGCAGCTTAGTAGCGGACGTACTTTACGAGCAGTACTTC	CASSLVADVLYEQYF
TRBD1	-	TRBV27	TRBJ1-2	TGTGCCAGCAGGGGGACAGGGGGTAGTAGCTATGGCTACACCTTC	CASRGTGGSSYGYTF
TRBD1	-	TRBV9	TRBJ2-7	TGTGCCAGCAGCGAGGGGGCCCTTACGACTTACGAGCAGTACTTC	CASSEGALTTYEQYF
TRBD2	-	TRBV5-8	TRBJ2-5	TGTGCCAGCAGCGGGGGGCGCCTGGGACTAGCGGGAGGGCAAGAGACCCAGTACTTC	CASSGGRLGLAGGQETQYF
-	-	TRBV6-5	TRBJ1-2	TGTGCCAGCAGTCAGGGGTCCCACTATGGCTACACCTTC	CASSQGSHYGYTF
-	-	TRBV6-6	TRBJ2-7	TGTGCCAGCAGCCCAGGGACTCTCTACGAGCAGTACTTC	CASSPGTLYEQYF
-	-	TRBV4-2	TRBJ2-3	TGTGCCAGCAGCCAAGAAAAGGGCGGGAGCACAGATACGCAGTATTTT	CASSQEKGGSTDTQYF
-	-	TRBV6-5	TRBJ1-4	TGTGCCAGCAGCGCCCAGGGGAAGGCTAATGAAAAACTGTTTTTT	CASSAQGKANEKLFF
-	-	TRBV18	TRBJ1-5	TGTGCCAGCTCACCAGGGCTAAACAATCAGCCCCAGCATTTT	CASSPGLNNQPQHF
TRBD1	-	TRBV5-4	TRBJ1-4	TGTGCCAGCAGCCAGGGACAGGGAACTAATGAAAAACTGTTTTTT	CASSQGQGTNEKLFF
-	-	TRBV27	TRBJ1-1	TGTGCCAGCAGTTTGGGGCAGGGGTACGGCACTGAAGCTTTCTTT	CASSLGQGYGTEAFF
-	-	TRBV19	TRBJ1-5	TGTGCCAGTAGGGACAGCGCCTATCAGCCCCAGCATTTT	CASRDSAYQPQHF
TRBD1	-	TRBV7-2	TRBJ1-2	TGTGCCAGCAGCTTACTGGGACAGCTTTACACCTTC	CASSLLGQLYTF
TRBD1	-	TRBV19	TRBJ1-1	TGTGCCAGTAGTACCCGAGGAGGGGGCTCACCTGAAGCTTTCTTT	CASSTRGGGSPEAFF
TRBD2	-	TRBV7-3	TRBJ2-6	TGTGCCAGCAGCCCTAGCGGGAGGGTGATATCTGGGGCCAACGTCCTGACTTTC	CASSPSGRVISGANVLTF
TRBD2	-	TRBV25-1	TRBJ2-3	TGTGCCAGCAGTGAACCAGCGGGAGTTATAGATACGCAGTATTTT	CASSEPAGVIDTQYF
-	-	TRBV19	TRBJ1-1	TGTGCCAGTAGGTCAATGACAGAGGTGAGGACTGAAGCTTTCTTT	CASRSMTEVRTEAFF
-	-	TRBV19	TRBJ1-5	TGTGCCAGTAGTATACCCCAGGGCTGGCCCCAGCATTTT	CASSIPQGWPQHF
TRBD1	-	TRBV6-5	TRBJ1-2	TGTGCCAGCAGTAAAAGAAACAGGGGTGGCTACACCTTC	CASSKRNRGGYTF
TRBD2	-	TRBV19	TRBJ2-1	TGTGCCAGTGGCACTAGCGGGGGAACCTACAATGAGCAGTTCTTC	CASGTSGGTYNEQFF
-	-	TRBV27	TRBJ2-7	TGTGCCAGCAGTTTTCTCAGCGAGCAGTACTTC	CASSFLSEQYF
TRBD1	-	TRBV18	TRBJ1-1	TGTGCCAGCTCACCGAGGGGGCAGGGGACTGAAGCTTTCTTT	CASSPRGQGTEAFF
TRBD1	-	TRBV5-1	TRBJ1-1	TGCGCCAGCAGCTTGGTAACAGGGGGAGTCACTGAAGCTTTCTTT	CASSLVTGGVTEAFF
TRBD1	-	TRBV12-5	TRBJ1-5	TGTGCTAGTGGTTTCGGGGGGACAGGTGGCGAGCCCCAGCATTTT	CASGFGGTGGEPQHF
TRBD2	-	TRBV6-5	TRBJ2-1	TGTGCCACCGAGGGACTAGCGGGAAGCAATGAGCAGTTCTTC	CATEGLAGSNEQFF
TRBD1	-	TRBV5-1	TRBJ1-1	TGCGCCAGCAGCGTACAGGGGTCTGAAGCTTTCTTT	CASSVQGSEAFF
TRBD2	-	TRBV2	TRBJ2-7	TGTGCCAGCAGTTACCTAGCGGGGGCCTACGAGCAGTACTTC	CASSYLAGAYEQYF
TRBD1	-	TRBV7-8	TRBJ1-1	TGTGCCAGCACCTTGGGACAGGGGATAGTGAACACTGAAGCTTTCTTT	CASTLGQGIVNTEAFF
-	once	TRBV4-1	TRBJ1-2	TGCGCCAGCAGCGCGCCACCCAGGCCCTCTCTCTTC	CASSAPPRPSLF
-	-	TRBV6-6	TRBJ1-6	TGTGCCAGCAGTTACGACGGGTATAATTCACCCCTCCACTTT	CASSYDGYNSPLHF
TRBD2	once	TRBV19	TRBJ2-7	TGTGCCAGTAGTATACGGGAGGGCTACGAGCAGTACTTC	CASSIREGYEQYF
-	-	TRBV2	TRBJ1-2	TGTGCCAGCAGTGTCTTGGGCTACACCTTC	CASSVLGYTF
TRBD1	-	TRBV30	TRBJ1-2	TGTGCCTGGAGTGCCCCACAAAGGACAGGGGGGTATGGCTACACCTTC	CAWSAPQRTGGYGYTF
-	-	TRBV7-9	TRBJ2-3	TGTGCCAGCAGCCCATCCTACGGGAGCGATAAAGGAGATACGCAGTATTTT	CASSPSYGSDKGDTQYF
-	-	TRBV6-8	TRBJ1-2	TGTGCCAGTACCTTCGTGGGGCTCGCATTCGCCTGCTACACCTTC	CASTFVGLAFACYTF
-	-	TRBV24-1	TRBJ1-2	TGTGCCACCAGTGATCCCCAGGGGCGGGCAGGCTACACCTTC	CATSDPQGRAGYTF
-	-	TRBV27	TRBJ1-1	TGTGCCAGCAGAGCCCCCGGGACACTTACTGAAGCTTTCTTT	CASRAPGTLTEAFF
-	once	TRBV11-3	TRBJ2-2	TGTGCCAGCAGCTTAGTTAGTCGGGACTTTTACACCGGGGAGCTGTTTTTT	CASSLVSRDFYTGELFF
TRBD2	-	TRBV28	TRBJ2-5	TGTGCCAGCCCCCTAGCGGGAGTAGCTGAGACCCAGTACTTC	CASPLAGVAETQYF
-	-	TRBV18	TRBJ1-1	TGTGCCAGCCAAAACATGAACACTGAAGCTTTCTTT	CASQNMNTEAFF